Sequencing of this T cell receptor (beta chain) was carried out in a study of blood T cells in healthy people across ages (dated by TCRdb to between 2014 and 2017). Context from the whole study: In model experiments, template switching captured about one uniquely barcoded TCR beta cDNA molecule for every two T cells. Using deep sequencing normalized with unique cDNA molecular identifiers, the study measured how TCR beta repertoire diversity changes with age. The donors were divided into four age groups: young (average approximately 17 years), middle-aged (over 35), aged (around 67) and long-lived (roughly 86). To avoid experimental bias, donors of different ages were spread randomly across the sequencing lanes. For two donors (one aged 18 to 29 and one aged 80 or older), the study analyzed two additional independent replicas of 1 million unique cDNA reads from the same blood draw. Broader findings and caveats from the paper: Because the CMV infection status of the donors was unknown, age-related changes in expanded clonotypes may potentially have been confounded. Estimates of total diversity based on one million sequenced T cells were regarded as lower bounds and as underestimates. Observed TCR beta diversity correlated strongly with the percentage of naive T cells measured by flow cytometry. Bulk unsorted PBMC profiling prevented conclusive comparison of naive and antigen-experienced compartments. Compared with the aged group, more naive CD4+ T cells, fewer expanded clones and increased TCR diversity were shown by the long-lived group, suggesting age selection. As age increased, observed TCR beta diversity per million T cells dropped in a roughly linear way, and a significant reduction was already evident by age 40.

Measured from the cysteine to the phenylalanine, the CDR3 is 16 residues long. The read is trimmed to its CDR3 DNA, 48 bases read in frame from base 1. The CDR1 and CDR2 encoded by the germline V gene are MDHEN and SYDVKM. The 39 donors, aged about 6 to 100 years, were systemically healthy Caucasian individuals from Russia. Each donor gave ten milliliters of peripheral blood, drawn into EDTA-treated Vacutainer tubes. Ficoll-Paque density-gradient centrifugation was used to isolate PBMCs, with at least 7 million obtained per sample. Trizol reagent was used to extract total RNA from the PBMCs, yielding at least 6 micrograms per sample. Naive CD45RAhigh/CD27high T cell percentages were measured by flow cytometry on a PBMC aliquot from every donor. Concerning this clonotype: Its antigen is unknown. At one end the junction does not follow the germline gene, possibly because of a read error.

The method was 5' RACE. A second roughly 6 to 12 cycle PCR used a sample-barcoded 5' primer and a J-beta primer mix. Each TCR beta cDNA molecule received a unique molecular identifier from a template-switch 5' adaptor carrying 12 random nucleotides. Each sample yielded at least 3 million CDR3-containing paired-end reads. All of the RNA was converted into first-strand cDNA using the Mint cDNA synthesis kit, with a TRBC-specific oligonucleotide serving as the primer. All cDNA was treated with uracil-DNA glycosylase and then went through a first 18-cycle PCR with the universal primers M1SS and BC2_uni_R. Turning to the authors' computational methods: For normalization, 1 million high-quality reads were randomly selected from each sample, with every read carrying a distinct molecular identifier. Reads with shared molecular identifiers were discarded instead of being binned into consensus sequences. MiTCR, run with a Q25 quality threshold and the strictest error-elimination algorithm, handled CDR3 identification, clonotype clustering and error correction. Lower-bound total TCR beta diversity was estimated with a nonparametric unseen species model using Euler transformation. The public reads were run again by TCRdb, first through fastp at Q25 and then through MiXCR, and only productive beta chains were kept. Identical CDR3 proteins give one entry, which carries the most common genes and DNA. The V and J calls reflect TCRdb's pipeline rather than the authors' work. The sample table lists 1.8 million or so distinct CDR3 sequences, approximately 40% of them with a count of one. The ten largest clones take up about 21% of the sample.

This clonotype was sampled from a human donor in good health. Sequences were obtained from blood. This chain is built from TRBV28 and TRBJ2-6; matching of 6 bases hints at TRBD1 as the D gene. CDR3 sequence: CASLGQPDSGANVLTF. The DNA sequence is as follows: TGTGCCAGCCTCGGACAGCCAGACTCTGGTGCCAACGTCCTGACTTTC.